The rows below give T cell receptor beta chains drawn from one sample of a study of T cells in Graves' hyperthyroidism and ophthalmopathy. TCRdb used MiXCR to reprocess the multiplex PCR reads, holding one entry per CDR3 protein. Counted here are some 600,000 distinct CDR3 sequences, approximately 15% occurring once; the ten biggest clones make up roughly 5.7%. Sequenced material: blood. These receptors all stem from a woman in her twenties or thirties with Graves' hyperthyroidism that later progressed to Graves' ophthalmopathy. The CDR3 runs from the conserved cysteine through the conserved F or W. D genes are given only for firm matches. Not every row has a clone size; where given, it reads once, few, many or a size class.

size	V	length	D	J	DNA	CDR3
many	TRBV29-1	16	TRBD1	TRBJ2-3	TGCAGCGTTGAAGATGCGGTGGGACAGCTCACAGATACGCAGTATTTT	CSVEDAVGQLTDTQYF
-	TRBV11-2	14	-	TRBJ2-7	TGTGCCAGTGGGCCTTTGAATGCCCTCTACGAGCAGTACTTC	CASGPLNALYEQYF
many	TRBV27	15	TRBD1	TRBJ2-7	TGTGCCAGCAGAGGGGGCGGAGGATTTTACTACGAGCAGTACTTC	CASRGGGGFYYEQYF
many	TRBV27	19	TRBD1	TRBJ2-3	TGTGCCAGCAGCCACACTTCGGGACAGGGCTACGGGAGCCCAGATACGCAGTATTTT	CASSHTSGQGYGSPDTQYF
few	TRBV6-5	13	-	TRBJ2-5	TGTGCCAGCAGTTTAGACCCCACGTGGACCCAGTACTTC	CASSLDPTWTQYF
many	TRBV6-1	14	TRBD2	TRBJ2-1	TGTGCCAGCAGGGTGGGACTAGCGGGCAATGAGCAGTTCTTC	CASRVGLAGNEQFF
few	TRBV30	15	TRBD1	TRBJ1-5	TGTGCCTGGAAACCCCGACAGGGGGGGCCGCGACCCCAGCATTTT	CAWKPRQGGPRPQHF
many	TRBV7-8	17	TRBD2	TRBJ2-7	TGTGCCAGCAGACGGGAGGGAACGGGCAGCGGGCGAAGGGAGCAGTACTTC	CASRREGTGSGRREQYF
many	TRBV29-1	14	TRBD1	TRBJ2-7	TGCAGCGTTGATACTCCGGGACAGGGGGTCGAGCAGTACTTC	CSVDTPGQGVEQYF
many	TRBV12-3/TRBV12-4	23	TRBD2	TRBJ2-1	TGTGCCAGCAGTTCCCCATCGACAGGCTTAAGGACTAGCGGGATCCTCTCCTACAATGAGCAGTTCTTC	CASSSPSTGLRTSGILSYNEQFF
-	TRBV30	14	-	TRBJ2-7	TGTGCCTGGAGGGCTCCAGGGGAGGGAGGCGAGCAGTACTTC	CAWRAPGEGGEQYF
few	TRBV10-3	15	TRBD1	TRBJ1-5	TGTGCCATCGGGGCAGGGGGCGCGGCCGGTCAGCCCCAGCATTTT	CAIGAGGAAGQPQHF
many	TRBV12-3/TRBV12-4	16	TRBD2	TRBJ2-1	TGTGCCAGCAGCCCTACCGGACTAGCGGGAGTCAATGAGCAGTTCTTC	CASSPTGLAGVNEQFF
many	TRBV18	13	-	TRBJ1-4	TGTGCCAGCGCTGGGGGGCTTAATGAAAAACTGTTTTTT	CASAGGLNEKLFF
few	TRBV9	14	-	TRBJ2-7	TGTGCCAGCAGCGCCCAGGACATCTCCTACGAGCAGTACTTC	CASSAQDISYEQYF
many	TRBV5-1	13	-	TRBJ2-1	TGCGCCAGCAGCCCCGGGGAGCGAAATGAGCAGTTCTTC	CASSPGERNEQFF
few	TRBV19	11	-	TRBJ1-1	TGTGCCAGTTTCCTGAACACTGAAGCTTTCTTT	CASFLNTEAFF
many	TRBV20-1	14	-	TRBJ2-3	TGCAGTGCTACCTCGACTAGTACCATAGATACGCAGTATTTT	CSATSTSTIDTQYF
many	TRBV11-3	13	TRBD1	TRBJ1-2	TGTGCCAGCAGCTTTAGCACAGGGGGTGGCTACACCTTC	CASSFSTGGGYTF
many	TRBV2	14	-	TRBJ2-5	TGTGCCAGACAGTGGGAACTCTGGGAAGAGACCCAGTACTTC	CARQWELWEETQYF
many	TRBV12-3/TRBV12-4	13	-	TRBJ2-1	TGTGCCAGCAGTTTAGTACAGGGCTATGAGCAGTTCTTC	CASSLVQGYEQFF
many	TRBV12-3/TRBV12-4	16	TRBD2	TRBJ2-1	TGTGCCAGCAGTTTACTTCTAGCGGGAGGCTACAATGAGCAGTTCTTC	CASSLLLAGGYNEQFF
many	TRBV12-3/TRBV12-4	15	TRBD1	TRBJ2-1	TGTGCCAGCAGTTTGGTGACAGGGACGATCAATGAGCAGTTCTTC	CASSLVTGTINEQFF
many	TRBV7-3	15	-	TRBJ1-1	TGTGCCAGCAGCTTAACGGATGTGGGGACCACTGAAGCTTTCTTT	CASSLTDVGTTEAFF
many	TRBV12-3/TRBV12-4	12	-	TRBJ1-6	TGTGCCAGCAGTTTGCCAGGTTCACCCCTCCACTTT	CASSLPGSPLHF
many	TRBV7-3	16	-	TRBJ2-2	TGTGCCAGCAGCTTAGACGGGTCAACGAACACCGGGGAGCTGTTTTTT	CASSLDGSTNTGELFF
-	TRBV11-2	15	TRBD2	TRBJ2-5	TGTGCCACCCTTGGTGACGGGAGGGCTTGGGAGACCCAGTACTTC	CATLGDGRAWETQYF
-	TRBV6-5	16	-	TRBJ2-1	TGTGCCAGCAGTTTCCCCCCTGGCCGTCAACACAATGAGCAGTTCTTC	CASSFPPGRQHNEQFF
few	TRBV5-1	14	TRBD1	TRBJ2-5	TGCGCCAGCAGCGTAGGACAGGGATCAGAGACCCAGTACTTC	CASSVGQGSETQYF
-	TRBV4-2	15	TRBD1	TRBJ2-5	TGTGCCAGCAGCCAAGATAAAAGCAGGGGGGAGACCCAGTACTTC	CASSQDKSRGETQYF
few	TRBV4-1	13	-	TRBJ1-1	TGCGCCAGCAGCCAAGAAAGGGGGTCTGAAGCTTTCTTT	CASSQERGSEAFF
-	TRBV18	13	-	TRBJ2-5	TGTGCCACCTGGCGGGCAGACCAAGAGACCCAGTACTTC	CATWRADQETQYF
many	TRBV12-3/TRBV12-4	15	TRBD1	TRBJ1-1	TGTGCCAGCAGTCACCCCGGGACAGTGAACACTGAAGCTTTCTTT	CASSHPGTVNTEAFF
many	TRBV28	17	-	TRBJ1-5	TGTGCCAGCAACACACGGGTCGGGGCTTTTGGCAATCAGCCCCAGCATTTT	CASNTRVGAFGNQPQHF
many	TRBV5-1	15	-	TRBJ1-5	TGCGCCAGCAGCCCACAAGGGGCGAGCAATCAGCCCCAGCATTTT	CASSPQGASNQPQHF
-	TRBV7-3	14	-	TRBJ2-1	TGTGCCAGCAGCTTCTACGGCCGGGACAATGAGCAGTTCTTC	CASSFYGRDNEQFF
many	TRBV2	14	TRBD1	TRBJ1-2	TGTGCCAGCAGCCCTGACAGGGGAAACTATGGCTACACCTTC	CASSPDRGNYGYTF
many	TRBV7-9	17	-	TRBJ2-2	TGTGCCAGCAGCTCTCCTCTCCACCGGGGGAACACCGGGGAGCTGTTTTTT	CASSSPLHRGNTGELFF
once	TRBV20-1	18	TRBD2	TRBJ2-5	TGCAGTGCTCCATCCCAAGGGTCTGCGGGAGGTTTCCAAGAGACCCACTACTTC	CSAPSQGSAGGFQETHYF
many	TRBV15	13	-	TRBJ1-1	TGTGCCACCAGCAGAGATACCGGTGGGGGGGCTTTCTTT	CATSRDTGGGAFF
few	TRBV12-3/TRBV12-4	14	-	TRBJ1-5	TGTGCCAGCAGTTTAAATACAGTCAATCAGCCCCAGCATTTT	CASSLNTVNQPQHF
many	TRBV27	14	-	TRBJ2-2	TGTGCCAGCAGCCCCGGGCCCGGCGGGGGGGAGCTGTTTTTT	CASSPGPGGGELFF
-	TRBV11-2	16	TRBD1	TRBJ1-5	TGTGCCAGCAGCTTAGATGGGACAGGGCCTTATCAGCCCCAGCATTTT	CASSLDGTGPYQPQHF
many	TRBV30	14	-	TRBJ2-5	TGTGCCCGGTCTCTATGGGGGTCACAAGAGACCCAGTACTTC	CARSLWGSQETQYF
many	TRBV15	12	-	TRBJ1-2	TGTGCCACCAGCCTTGTTGGTGATGGCTACACCTTC	CATSLVGDGYTF
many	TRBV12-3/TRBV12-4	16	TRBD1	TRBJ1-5	TGTGCCAGCACCCTATTGACAGGGGGCGGCAATCAGCCCCAGCATTTT	CASTLLTGGGNQPQHF
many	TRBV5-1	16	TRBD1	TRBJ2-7	TGCGCCAGCAGCTTACCCCGGGACAGGAGCTCCTACGAGCAGTACTTC	CASSLPRDRSSYEQYF
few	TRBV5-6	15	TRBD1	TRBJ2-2	TGTGCCAGCAGCTTGCAGGGGGCGAGATCCGGGGAGCTGTTTTTT	CASSLQGARSGELFF
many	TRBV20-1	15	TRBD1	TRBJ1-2	TGCAGTGCGCCCGCCGGGACAGGGAGCGTAGATGGCTACACCTTC	CSAPAGTGSVDGYTF
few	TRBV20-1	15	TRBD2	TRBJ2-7	TGCAGTGCTCCCAGAACTAGCGGGAGTTTTGGCGAGCAGTACTTC	CSAPRTSGSFGEQYF
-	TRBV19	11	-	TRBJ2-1	TGTGCCAGTAGTATAATGAATGAGCAGTTCTTC	CASSIMNEQFF
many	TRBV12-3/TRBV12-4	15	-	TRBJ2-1	TGTGCCAGCAGCCGAACAGGGGACGCGGGAAATGAGCAGTTCTTC	CASSRTGDAGNEQFF
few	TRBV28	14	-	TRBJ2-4	TGTGCCAGCAGTTTATGGGGGGCGAAAAACATTCAGTACTTC	CASSLWGAKNIQYF
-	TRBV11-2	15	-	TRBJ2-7	TGTGCCAGCAGCCCCGGACGAGGGAGCGGTTACGAGCAGTACTTC	CASSPGRGSGYEQYF
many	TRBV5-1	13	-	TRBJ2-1	TGCGCCAGCAGCGGAACACCCATCGATGAGCAGTTCTTC	CASSGTPIDEQFF
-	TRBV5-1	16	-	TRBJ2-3	TGCGCCAGCAGCTTGGGGTTCGCGGTTAGCACAGATACGCAGTATTTT	CASSLGFAVSTDTQYF
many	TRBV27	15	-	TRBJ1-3	TGTGCCAGCAGTGGCCAAGTGGGCTCTGGAAACACCATATATTTT	CASSGQVGSGNTIYF
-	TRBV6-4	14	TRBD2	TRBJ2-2	TGTGCCAGCAGTGACCAGGGAGGGTCCGGGGAGCTGTTTTTT	CASSDQGGSGELFF
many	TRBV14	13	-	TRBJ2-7	TGTGCCAGCAGCCAAGTGGGGTACCACGAGCAGTACTTC	CASSQVGYHEQYF
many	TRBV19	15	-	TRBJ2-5	TGTGCCAGTAGTATAAGACAGGGAGGGCGAGAGACCCAGTACTTC	CASSIRQGGRETQYF